Below are 20 T cell receptor beta chains sequenced from a single sample in a study of vaccination and CD4 T cells after COVID-19. Cultured CD4+ T cells had their DNA profiled by the Oncomine TCR Beta short-read assay. TCRdb reprocessed the PCR reads with MiXCR, giving one entry per CDR3 protein. The sample yields 4,300 or so distinct CDR3 sequences, approximately 22% seen once. This sample's treatment: approximately nine-day PBMC culture with coronavirus spike peptide pools or control peptides (ViraFEST assay). These receptors are not linked to any known antigen. Sequenced here: CD4+ T cells from blood, cultured in vitro, sampled after SARS-CoV-2 vaccination. The receptors come from a human donor who had recovered from COVID-19.

By share, this clonotype ranks as medium-sized. The genes are TRBV6-5 and TRBJ2-7, with D possibly TRBD1 on 5 matching bases. Deletions cut 0 bases from V and 2 bases from J, with 11 bases between. Germline V gene data show CDR1 as MNHEY and CDR2 as SVGAGI. CDR3 size: 15 residues. CDR3 bases: TGTGCCAGCAGTTACTCGAGCAAGGGGACCTACGAGCAGTACTTC. This sequence encodes CASSYSSKGTYEQYF.

This clonotype is labeled medium-sized. In nucleotides, the CDR3 is TGTGCCACCAGCAGAGACTTTGGAGGTTCAGATACGCAGTATTTT. Encoded protein: CATSRDFGGSDTQYF. V gene TRBV15 combines with J gene TRBJ2-3; weak D call: TRBD2 (5 bases). V was pared by 0 bases and J by 4 bases, with 11 bases between. Germline V gene data show CDR1 as LNHNV and CDR2 as YYDKDF (reference sequence). This CDR3 is built from 15 residues.

Only a few counts were recorded for this clonotype. The chain links TRBV19 to TRBJ2-1; 9 nucleotides match TRBD2. The CDR3 totals 16 residues. The ends lost 5 bases at V and 2 bases at J; junction bases unmatched: 7. CDR1 LNHDA and CDR2 SQIVND come from the germline V gene (reference sequence). The CDR3 DNA reads TGTGCCAGTAGTTCCATAGCGGGGGCCACCTACAATGAGCAGTTCTTC. Translation gives CASSSIAGATYNEQFF. Combining the CDR3 with reference TRBV19 and TRBJ2-1 gives the whole variable domain DGGITQSPKYLFRKEGQNVTLSCEQNLNHDAMYWYRQDPGQGLRLIYYSQIVNDFQKGDIAEGYSVSREKKESFPLTVTSAQKNPTAFYLCASSSIAGATYNEQFFGPGTRLTVL.

V gene TRBV7-2 combines with J gene TRBJ1-1; tentative D call: TRBD1 (6 bases). CDR1 and CDR2 from the germline V gene are SGHTA and FQGNSA. Trimming took 4 bases from V and 5 from J, leaving 29 bases between them. The CDR3 has 19 residues. The CDR3 sequence is CASSSRIPGGSLWGTEAFF. The CDR3, as DNA: TGTGCCAGCAGCTCCCGAATCCCCGGGGGCTCCCTGTGGGGGACTGAAGCTTTCTTT.

CDR3 DNA: TGCGCCAGCAGCCAAGATCCGGGGACTAGCTCCTATAATTCACCCCTCCACTTT. Translating gives CASSQDPGTSSYNSPLHF. This chain joins TRBV4-3 and TRBJ1-6, with D maybe TRBD1 (5 bases). In germline, CDR1 is LGHNA, CDR2 YSLEER. V shed 0 bases and J shed 0 bases, with 12 bases lying between them. CDR3 length: 18 amino acids.

This clonotype turned up a few times. J is TRBJ2-7 and V is TRBV6-7; 11 bases fit TRBD1. TRBV6-7 is treated as an ORF (open reading frame) with a function not yet certain. This CDR3 has 15 residues. V trimming: 5 bases; J trimming: 3 bases; junction bases outside the gene matches: 6. The CDR3 region is CASSASGTGGYEQYF. The CDR3 nucleotides read TGTGCCAGCAGTGCCTCCGGGACAGGGGGCTACGAGCAGTACTTC.

The gene calls are TRBV14 and TRBJ1-2; 8 nucleotides match TRBD1. CDR1 and CDR2 (germline): SGHDN, FVKESK. V was clipped by 4 bases and J by 8 bases; unmatched bases: 6. The CDR3 consists of 13 residues. The CDR3 nucleotides are TGTGCCAGCAGCCGACAGGGGATGGAGGGCTACACCTTC. Translating it yields CASSRQGMEGYTF.

This clonotype has just a few counts. J is TRBJ1-1 and V is TRBV20-1, with D perhaps matching TRBD1 (5 bases). V lost 5 bases, J lost 3 bases, and 16 bases lay in between. CDR1 and CDR2 (germline): DFQATT, SNEGSKA (reference sequence). The CDR3 is 14 amino acids. The CDR3 sequence is CSAHTGLLDTEAFF. The DNA of the CDR3 is TGCAGTGCTCATACGGGACTCTTGGACACTGAAGCTTTCTTT.

The CDR3 region has the DNA TGTGCCAGTAGCCAACGGGGACAGCAAATAAATGAGCAGTTCTTC. It encodes CASSQRGQQINEQFF. The V and J genes are TRBV19 and TRBJ2-1; 7 nucleotides align to TRBD1. Looked up from germline, CDR1 is LNHDA and CDR2 is SQIVND (reference sequence). This CDR3 is 15 amino acids long. The J segment lost 7 bases and the V segment lost 6 bases, leaving 12 bases of the junction unmatched.

This clonotype was seen a few times. The V and J genes are TRBV6-4 and TRBJ1-2; D is unresolved. Germline-derived CDR1 and CDR2 are MRHNA and SNTAGT. This CDR3 contains 15 residues. V was pared by 5 bases and J by 5 bases, with 18 bases between. CDR3 residues: CASSFGQDGKYGYTF. The DNA for the CDR3 is TGTGCCAGCAGTTTTGGGCAGGACGGAAAGTATGGCTACACCTTC.

In its sample, this clonotype is medium-sized. The V call is TRBV7-9, the J call TRBJ1-1; D remains ambiguous. This CDR3 spans 12 amino acids. Germline CDR1 is SEHNR and CDR2 is FQNEAQ (reference sequence). Trimming shortened V by 8 bases and J by 4 bases, and 11 bases separated the two germline ends. DNA for the CDR3: TGTGCCAGCGGGAGGGTTGGCACTGAAGCTTTCTTT. This translates into CASGRVGTEAFF.

This chain joins TRBV28 and TRBJ1-5; D not certain. Trimming stripped 6 bases from V and 1 base from J, with 7 bases between. Germline-derived CDR1 and CDR2 are MDHEN and SYDVKM. This CDR3 is built from 13 residues. CDR3 bases: TGTGCCAGCAGCCCTGACAGCAATCAGCCCCAGCATTTT. Translating it yields CASSPDSNQPQHF.

This clonotype was seen a few times. This chain uses TRBV10-2 with TRBJ2-3; D remains ambiguous. The V end lost 5 bases, the J end lost 1 base, and 7 bases lay between the germline ends. Germline lookup yields CDR1 WSHSY and CDR2 SAAADI. The CDR3 is 13 amino acids. The CDR3: CASSTGGTDTQYF. CDR3 sequence (DNA): TGCGCCAGCAGTACTGGGGGCACAGATACGCAGTATTTT.

This clonotype has just a few counts. The V gene is TRBV20-1, the J gene TRBJ2-7; 12 bases agree with TRBD2. With 6 bases clipped from V and 0 bases from J, the junction kept 6 bases outside the gene matches. This CDR3 is 15 amino acids long. Germline CDR1 and CDR2: DFQATT and SNEGSKA (reference sequence). The CDR3 DNA reads TGCAGTGCGGATGGACTAGCGGGGAACTCCTACGAGCAGTACTTC. Amino acids: CSADGLAGNSYEQYF.

The chain has TRBV2 and TRBJ1-2; D unresolved. The V and J ends lost 4 bases and 8 bases respectively, with 11 bases between them. The CDR3 is made up of 12 amino acids. Germline V gene lookup returns CDR1 SNHLY and CDR2 FYNNEI. Here the CDR3 reads CASSVAPRGYTF. The CDR3 DNA is TGTGCCAGCAGTGTGGCCCCCCGCGGCTACACCTTC.

Relative to its sample, this clonotype is medium-sized. The chain employs TRBV20-1 and TRBJ2-1; D not certain. The CDR3 totals 13 residues. Germline V gene sequence: CDR1 DFQATT, CDR2 SNEGSKA (reference sequence). The V end lost 2 bases, the J end lost 3 bases, and 8 bases lay between the germline ends. The CDR3 coding sequence is TGCAGTGCTAGACGGCTCTACTACAATGAGCAGTTCTTC. This sequence encodes CSARRLYYNEQFF.

By share of the sample, this clonotype is medium-sized. The gene calls are TRBV7-3 and TRBJ1-5; TRBD1 might be the D (6 bases). Trimming pared 1 base from V and 6 bases from J, leaving 22 bases between. The CDR3 loop spans 18 amino acids. CDR1 and CDR2 (germline): SGHTA, FQGTGA. The CDR3: CASSLRSHRDVRGQPQHF. The CDR3 bases are TGTGCCAGCAGCTTAAGGTCCCACAGGGACGTTCGAGGTCAGCCCCAGCATTTT.

The J gene is TRBJ2-3, the V gene TRBV2; the D gene is possibly TRBD2 (5 bases). Germline lookup yields CDR1 SNHLY and CDR2 FYNNEI. The V and J ends lost 6 bases and 4 bases respectively, with 8 bases between them. This CDR3 has 12 amino acids. The CDR3 loop is CASRGLPDTQYF. As DNA, the CDR3 is TGTGCCAGCAGAGGACTGCCAGATACGCAGTATTTT.

By share of the sample, this clonotype is medium-sized. This chain connects TRBV4-1 to TRBJ1-5, with D possibly matching TRBD1 (5 bases). Germline V gene data show CDR1 as MGHRA and CDR2 as YSYEKL. This CDR3 contains 14 residues. V lost 3 bases, J lost 4 bases, and 10 bases lay in between. This chain's CDR3 is CASSQQGRNQPQHF. For the CDR3, the DNA is TGCGCCAGCAGCCAGCAGGGTCGAAATCAGCCCCAGCATTTT.

This clonotype has a handful of counts. V gene TRBV10-3 combines with J gene TRBJ1-1, with D possibly TRBD1 on 5 matching bases. Per germline, CDR1 ENHRY and CDR2 SYGVKD. The V end was cut by 6 bases, the J end by 3 bases, with 14 bases between. This CDR3 is built from 14 residues. CDR3 nucleotides: TGTGCCATCAGACATCAAGGAGGGGACACTGAAGCTTTCTTT. This translates into CAIRHQGGDTEAFF.